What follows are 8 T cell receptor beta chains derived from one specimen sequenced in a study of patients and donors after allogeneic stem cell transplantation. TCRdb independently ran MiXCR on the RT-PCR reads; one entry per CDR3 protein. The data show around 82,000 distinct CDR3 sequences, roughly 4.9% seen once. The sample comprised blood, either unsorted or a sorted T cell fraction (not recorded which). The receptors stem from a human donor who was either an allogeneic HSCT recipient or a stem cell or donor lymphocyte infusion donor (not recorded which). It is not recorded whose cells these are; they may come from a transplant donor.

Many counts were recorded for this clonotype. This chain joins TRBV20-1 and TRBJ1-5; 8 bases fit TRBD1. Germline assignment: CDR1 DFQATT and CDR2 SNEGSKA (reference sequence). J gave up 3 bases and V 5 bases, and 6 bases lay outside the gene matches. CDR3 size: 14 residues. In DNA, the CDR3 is TGCAGTGCTTCAGGGGGCGCGGACAATCAGCCCCAGCATTTT. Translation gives CSASGGADNQPQHF.

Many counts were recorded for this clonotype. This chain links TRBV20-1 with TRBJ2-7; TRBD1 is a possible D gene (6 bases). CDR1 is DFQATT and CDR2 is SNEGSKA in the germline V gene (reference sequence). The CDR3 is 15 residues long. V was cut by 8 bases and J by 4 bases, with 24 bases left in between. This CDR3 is CSPAGRGSLTYEQYF. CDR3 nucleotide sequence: TGCAGTCCCGCCGGTAGGGGGAGCCTTACATACGAGCAGTACTTC.

CDR3 DNA sequence: TGCGCCAGCAGCTTGGGGGACAAAAGGACAGATACGCAGTATTTT. Its protein product is CASSLGDKRTDTQYF. This rearrangement joins TRBV5-1 to TRBJ2-3, with D maybe TRBD1 (6 bases). Trimming stripped 0 bases from V and 3 bases from J, with 11 bases between. Germline-derived CDR1 and CDR2 are SGHRS and YFSETQ. The length of the CDR3 is 15 residues.

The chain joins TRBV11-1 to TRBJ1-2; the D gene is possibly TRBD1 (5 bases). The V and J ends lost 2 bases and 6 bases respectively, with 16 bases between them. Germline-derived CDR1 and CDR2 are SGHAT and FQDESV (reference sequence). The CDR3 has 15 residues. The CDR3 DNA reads TGTGCCAGCAGCTTATCCAGGGCCCCTATCCATGGCTACACCTTC. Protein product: CASSLSRAPIHGYTF.

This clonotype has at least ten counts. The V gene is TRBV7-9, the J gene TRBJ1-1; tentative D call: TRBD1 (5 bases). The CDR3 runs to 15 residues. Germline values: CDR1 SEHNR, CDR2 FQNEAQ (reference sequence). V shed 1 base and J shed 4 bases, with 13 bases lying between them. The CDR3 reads CASSLGTDGGTEAFF. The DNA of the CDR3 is TGTGCCAGCAGCTTAGGGACGGACGGGGGCACTGAAGCTTTCTTT.

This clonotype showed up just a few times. The CDR3 sequence is CASSQIGLAGIQETQYF. In DNA, the CDR3 is TGTGCCAGCAGCCAAATAGGACTAGCGGGGATCCAAGAGACCCAGTACTTC. The chain employs TRBV3-1 and TRBJ2-5; 12 bases match TRBD2. With V trimmed by 2 bases and J by 1 base, 5 bases remained unmatched. The CDR3 has 17 residues. Germline V gives CDR1 LGHDT, CDR2 YNNKEL (reference sequence).

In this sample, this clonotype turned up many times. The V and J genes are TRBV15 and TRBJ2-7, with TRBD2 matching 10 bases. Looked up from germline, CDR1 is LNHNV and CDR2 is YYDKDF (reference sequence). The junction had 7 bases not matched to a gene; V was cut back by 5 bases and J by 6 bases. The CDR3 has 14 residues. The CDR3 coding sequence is TGTGCCACCAGCCAAGCGGGGGGGCCGAGCGAGCAGTACTTC. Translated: CATSQAGGPSEQYF.

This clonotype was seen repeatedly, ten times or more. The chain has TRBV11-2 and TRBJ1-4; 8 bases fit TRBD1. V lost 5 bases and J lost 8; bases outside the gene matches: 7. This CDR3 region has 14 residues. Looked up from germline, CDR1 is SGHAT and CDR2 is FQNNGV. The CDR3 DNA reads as TGTGCCAGCAGCCTTAGGACAGGGACCGAAAAACTGTTTTTT. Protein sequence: CASSLRTGTEKLFF.